The T cell receptor beta chain under discussion was sequenced for a study of regulatory T cells in long-lasting Graves disease. Noted time point: persistent/refractory GD, antithyroid drugs over 5 years with positive TRAb. After RNA was extracted from PBMCs, the TCR library was made from it. This clonotype was observed a few times. Antigen unknown. The junction does not match germline at one end; this may be a read error. Germline CDR1 and CDR2: SGHKS and YYEKEE (reference sequence). The CDR3 length is 14 residues. Study outcomes and limitations: The analysis examined peripheral blood only and excluded thyroid tissue.

Investigators prepared the TCR beta libraries by applying iRepertoire HTBI primers and Arm-PCR of CDR3 regions. TCRdb re-called the multiplex PCR reads through MiXCR, storing one row per CDR3 protein. The sample lists around 300,000 distinct CDR3 sequences, more than 20% occurring once. This sequence originates from a female donor with Graves disease. This rearrangement joins TRBV5-5 to TRBJ2-5; no clear D. The sample was peripheral blood mononuclear cells (PBMCs), taken when the disease was refractory, from a patient treated with antithyroid drugs. The CDR3 nucleotides are TGTGCCAGCAGTTTGGACCTGGACCAGGAGACCCAGTACTTC. Encoded protein: CASSLDLDQETQYF.